This T cell receptor beta chain was captured by sequencing in a study of human T cells and chemical hapten exposure. Study background: Enrolled patients were predominantly female and had alopecia areata, totalis or universalis.

The table lists this clonotype with a few counts. The library put unique molecular identifiers onto individual cDNA molecules. Authors' methods: TCR counts had a median of about 94,000 per sample and spanned roughly 23,224 to 690,600. TCRdb redid the calling of the RACE reads with MiXCR, one entry per CDR3 protein. Here the V and J calls rest on TCRdb's processing, not on the authors' analysis. The sample records under 110,000 distinct CDR3 sequences, around 12% being singletons. The time point: pre-sensitization, week 0. The treatment is: therapeutic diphenylcyclopropenone sensitization with weekly scalp DPC. The material was whole blood, obtained in connection with sensitization to the hapten diphenylcyclopropenone (DPC). The clonotype originates from a woman aged 45-65 years with alopecia areata. Some clones in this sample may be carry-over from other donors' samples.

The CDR3 region is CASSQWTGVTGNTIYF. Here the CDR3 DNA reads TGTGCCAGCAGCCAGTGGACAGGGGTAACCGGAAACACCATATATTTT. This chain links TRBV14 with TRBJ1-3; 9 bases are a match to TRBD1. The germline V gene encodes CDR1 SGHDN and CDR2 FVKESK. The junction had 7 bases not matched to a gene; V was cut back by 3 bases and J by 4 bases. The CDR3 has 16 amino acids.